This TCR beta chain emerged from a study of T cell responses to AZD1222 COVID-19 vaccine. V was pared by 4 bases and J by 0 bases, with 16 bases between. The CDR3 length is 17 residues. In germline, CDR1 is PRHDT, CDR2 FYEKMQ (reference sequence). Clones were sequenced by immunoSEQ multiplex PCR, and TCRdb holds only the in-frame ones, with some missing. The sample shows 140,000 to 150,000 clones, 92% of them seen only once. The receptor comes from an adult who received the AZD1222 COVID-19 vaccine. The V gene is TRBV13, the J gene TRBJ1-5, with D unclear. The sequences come from peripheral blood, collected 28 days after the second AZD1222 dose. CDR3 amino acids: CASSSRGVPLSNQPQHF. As DNA, the CDR3 is TGTGCCAGCAGCTCAAGAGGTGTCCCCCTTAGCAATCAGCCCCAGCATTTT. The variable domain in full, with the rest retrieved from reference TRBV13 and TRBJ1-5, is AAGVIQSPRHLIKEKRETATLKCYPIPRHDTVYWYQQGPGQDPQFLISFYEKMQSDKGSIPDRFSAQQFSDYHSELNMSSLELGDSALYFCASSSRGVPLSNQPQHFGDGTRLSIL.